A single T cell receptor beta chain is shown here with its context. The antigen remains unidentified. This specimen comes from a study of OX40 agonist ivuxolimab in advanced cancers. Overall study: Past anti-PD-1, anti-PD-L1 or anti-CTLA-4 therapy was accepted, and 40% had received some. Study-level results: Expanded peripheral T cell antigen specificity was not determined.

The data were produced by immunoSEQ multiplex PCR, yet TCRdb's version contains in-frame clones alone and is incomplete. The sample shows about 48,000 clones, nearly 85% of them seen only once. The clonotype was recovered from an adult with an advanced solid tumor such as melanoma, head and neck, liver or kidney cancer. The sample consisted of CD4+ or CD8+ T cells sorted from blood, taken in a trial of the OX40 agonist ivuxolimab.

The CDR3 DNA reads TGTGCCAGAAGCTCCGGGTTTAGTACAGAAAATAACTACGAGCAGTACTTC. As protein: CARSSGFSTENNYEQYF. The chain carries TRBV5-3 and TRBJ2-7; no definite D call. TRBV5-3 is designated an ORF whose function remains uncertain. The CDR3 length is 17 residues. V was trimmed by 3 bases and J by 3 bases, leaving 22 bases between them.